This TCR beta chain was recorded in a study of early T cells in non-severe SARS-CoV-2 infection. Findings and caveats of the study: Missing private and CD4 specificities, VDJdb matching favored anti-spike CD8 responses.

This CDR3 comprises 13 residues. Germline V gene lookup returns CDR1 SQVTM and CDR2 ANQGSEA. V was trimmed by 4 bases and J by 2 bases, leaving 11 bases between them. Unique molecular identifiers were attached to individual cDNA molecules. A single record per CDR3 protein comes from TCRdb applying MiXCR to the 5' RACE reads. The sample has 40,000 to 55,000 distinct CDR3 sequences; 7% to 8% are singletons. This clonotype was found a few times. What it binds is not known. The rearrangement uses TRBV29-1 and TRBJ1-2; no definite D call. The clonotype originates from an adult who was a healthcare worker with PCR-confirmed SARS-CoV-2 infection or an uninfected control (not recorded which). The sample consisted of whole blood. As DNA, the CDR3 is TGCAGCGTTGGATTAAAACTGAACTATGGCTACACCTTC. Protein sequence: CSVGLKLNYGYTF.